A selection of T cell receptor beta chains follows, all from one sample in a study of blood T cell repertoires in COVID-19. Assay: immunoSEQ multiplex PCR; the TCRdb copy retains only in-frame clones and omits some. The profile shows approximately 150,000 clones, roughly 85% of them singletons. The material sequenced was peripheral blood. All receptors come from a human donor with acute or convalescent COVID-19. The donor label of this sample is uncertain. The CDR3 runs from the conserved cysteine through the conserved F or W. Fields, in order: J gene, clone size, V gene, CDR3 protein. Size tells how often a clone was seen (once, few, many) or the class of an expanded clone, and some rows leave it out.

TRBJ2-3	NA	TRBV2	CASRGTSGPQYF
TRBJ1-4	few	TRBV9	CASSASFGTPNEKLFF
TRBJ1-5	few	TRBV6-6	CASRTGRSGNQPQHF
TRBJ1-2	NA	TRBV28	CASCGQAIYGYTF
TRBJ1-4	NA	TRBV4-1	CASSPHQGTGRITNEKLFF
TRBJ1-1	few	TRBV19	CASSSTGQGVNTEAFF
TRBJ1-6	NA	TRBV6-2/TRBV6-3	CASSYSSGGSPLHF
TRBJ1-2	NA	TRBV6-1	CASSDQGLTDGYTF
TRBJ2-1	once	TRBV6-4	CASRERASSYNEQFF
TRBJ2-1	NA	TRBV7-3	CASSPVASNEQFF
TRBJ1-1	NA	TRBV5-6	CASSRHLYTEAFF
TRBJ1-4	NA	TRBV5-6	CASSLWDRVNEKLFF
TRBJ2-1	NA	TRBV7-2	CASTFRQGGYNEQFF
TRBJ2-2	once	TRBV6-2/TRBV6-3	CASSRLQGTGELFF
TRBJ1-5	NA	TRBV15	CATMGDRRDSGPQHF
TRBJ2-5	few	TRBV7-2	CASRVPGGGMETQYF
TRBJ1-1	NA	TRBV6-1	CASSENPGWNTEAFF
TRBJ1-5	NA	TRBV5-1	CASSLVGGSNQPQHF
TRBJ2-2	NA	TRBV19	CASGAGVTGELFF